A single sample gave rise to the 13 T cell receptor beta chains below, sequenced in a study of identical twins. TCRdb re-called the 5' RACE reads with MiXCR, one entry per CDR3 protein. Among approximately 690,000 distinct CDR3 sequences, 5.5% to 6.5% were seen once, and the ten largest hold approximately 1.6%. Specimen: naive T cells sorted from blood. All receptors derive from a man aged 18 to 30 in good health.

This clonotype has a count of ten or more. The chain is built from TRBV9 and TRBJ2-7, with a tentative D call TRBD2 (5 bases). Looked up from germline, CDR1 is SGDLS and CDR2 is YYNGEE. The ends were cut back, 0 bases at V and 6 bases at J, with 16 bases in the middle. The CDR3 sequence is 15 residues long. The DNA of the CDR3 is TGTGCCAGCAGCGTAGGTGGGAGCAGTAGTGGCGAGCAGTACTTC. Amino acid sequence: CASSVGGSSSGEQYF.

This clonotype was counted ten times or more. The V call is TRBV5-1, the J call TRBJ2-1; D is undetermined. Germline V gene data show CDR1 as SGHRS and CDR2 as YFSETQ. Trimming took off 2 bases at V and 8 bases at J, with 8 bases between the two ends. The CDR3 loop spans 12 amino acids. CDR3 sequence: CASSFPSDEQFF. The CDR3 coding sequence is TGCGCCAGCAGCTTTCCAAGTGATGAGCAGTTCTTC. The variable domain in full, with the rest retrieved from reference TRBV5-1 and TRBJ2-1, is KAGVTQTPRYLIKTRGQQVTLSCSPISGHRSVSWYQQTPGQGLQFLFEYFSETQRNKGNFPGRFSGRQFSNSRSEMNVSTLELGDSALYLCASSFPSDEQFFGPGTRLTVL.

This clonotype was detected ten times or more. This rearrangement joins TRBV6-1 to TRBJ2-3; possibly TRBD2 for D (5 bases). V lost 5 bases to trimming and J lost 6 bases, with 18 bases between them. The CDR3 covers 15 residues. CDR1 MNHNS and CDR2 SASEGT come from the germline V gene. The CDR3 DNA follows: TGTGCCAGCAGTCCCCAACGGGAATACTCGGATACGCAGTATTTT. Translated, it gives CASSPQREYSDTQYF.

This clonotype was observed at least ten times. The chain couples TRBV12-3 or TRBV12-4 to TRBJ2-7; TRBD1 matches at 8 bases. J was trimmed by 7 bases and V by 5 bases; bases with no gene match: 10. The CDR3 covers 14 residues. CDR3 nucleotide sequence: TGTGCCAGCAGTCCGGGACAGGCCCCGTGGGAGCAGTACTTC. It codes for CASSPGQAPWEQYF.

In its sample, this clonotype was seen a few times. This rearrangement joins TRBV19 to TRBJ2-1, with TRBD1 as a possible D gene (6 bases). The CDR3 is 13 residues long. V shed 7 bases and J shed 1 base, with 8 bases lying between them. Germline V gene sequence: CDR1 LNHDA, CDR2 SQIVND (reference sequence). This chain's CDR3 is CASTGASYNEQFF. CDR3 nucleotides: TGTGCCAGTACAGGGGCGTCCTACAATGAGCAGTTCTTC.

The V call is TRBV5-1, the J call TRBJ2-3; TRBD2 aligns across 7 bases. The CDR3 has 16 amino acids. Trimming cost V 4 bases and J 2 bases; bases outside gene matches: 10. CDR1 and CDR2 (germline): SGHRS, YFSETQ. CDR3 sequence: CASSHGRGDFTDTQYF. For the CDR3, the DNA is TGCGCCAGCAGCCACGGACGGGGGGATTTCACAGATACGCAGTATTTT.

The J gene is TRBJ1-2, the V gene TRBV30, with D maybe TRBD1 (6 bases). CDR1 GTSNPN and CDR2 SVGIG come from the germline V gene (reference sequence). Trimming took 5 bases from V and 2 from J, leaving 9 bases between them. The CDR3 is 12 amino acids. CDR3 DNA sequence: TGTGCCTGGGAGGACAGCAACTATGGCTACACCTTC. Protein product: CAWEDSNYGYTF. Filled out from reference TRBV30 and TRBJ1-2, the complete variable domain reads SQTIHQWPATLVQPVGSPLSLECTVEGTSNPNLYWYRQAAGRGLQLLFYSVGIGQISSEVPQNLSASRPQDRQFILSSKKLLLSDSGFYLCAWEDSNYGYTFGSGTRLTVV.

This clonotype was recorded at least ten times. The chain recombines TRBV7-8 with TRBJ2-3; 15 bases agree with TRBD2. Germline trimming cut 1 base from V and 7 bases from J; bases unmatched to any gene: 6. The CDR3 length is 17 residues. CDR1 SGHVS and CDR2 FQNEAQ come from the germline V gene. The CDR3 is CASSLVGLAGGPHTQYF. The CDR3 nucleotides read TGTGCCAGCAGCTTAGTCGGACTAGCGGGAGGGCCGCATACGCAGTATTTT.

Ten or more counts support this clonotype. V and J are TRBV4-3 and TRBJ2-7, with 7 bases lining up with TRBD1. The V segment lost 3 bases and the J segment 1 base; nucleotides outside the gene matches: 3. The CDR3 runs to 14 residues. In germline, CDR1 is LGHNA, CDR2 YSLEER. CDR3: CASSHQGESYEQYF. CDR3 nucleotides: TGCGCCAGCAGCCATCAGGGGGAATCCTACGAGCAGTACTTC.

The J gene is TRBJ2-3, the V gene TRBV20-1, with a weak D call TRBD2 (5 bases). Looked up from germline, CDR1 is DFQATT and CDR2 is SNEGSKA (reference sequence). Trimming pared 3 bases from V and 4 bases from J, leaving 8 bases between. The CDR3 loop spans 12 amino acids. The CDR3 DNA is TGCAGTGCTAGGCGGGTCGCAGATACGCAGTATTTT. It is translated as CSARRVADTQYF.

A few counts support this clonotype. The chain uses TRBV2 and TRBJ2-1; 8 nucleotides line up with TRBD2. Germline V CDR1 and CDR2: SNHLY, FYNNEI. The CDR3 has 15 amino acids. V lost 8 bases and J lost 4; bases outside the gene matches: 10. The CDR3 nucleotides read TGTGCCAGCCGGAAACCCAGCGGGGGATACAATGAGCAGTTCTTC. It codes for CASRKPSGGYNEQFF. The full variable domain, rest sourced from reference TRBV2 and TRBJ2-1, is EPEVTQTPSHQVTQMGQEVILRCVPISNHLYFYWYRQILGQKVEFLVSFYNNEISEKSEIFDDQFSVERPDGSNFTLKIRSTKLEDSAMYFCASRKPSGGYNEQFFGPGTRLTVL.

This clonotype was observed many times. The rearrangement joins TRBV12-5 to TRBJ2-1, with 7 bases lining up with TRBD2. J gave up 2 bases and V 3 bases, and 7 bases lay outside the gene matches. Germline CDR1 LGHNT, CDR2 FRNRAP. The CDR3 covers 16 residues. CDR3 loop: CASGLAGRDTYNEQFF. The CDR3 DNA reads TGTGCTAGTGGTTTAGCGGGACGAGACACCTACAATGAGCAGTTCTTC. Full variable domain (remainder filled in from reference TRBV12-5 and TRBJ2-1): DARVTQTPRHKVTEMGQEVTMRCQPILGHNTVFWYRQTMMQGLELLAYFRNRAPLDDSGMPKDRFSAEMPDATLATLKIQPSEPRDSAVYFCASGLAGRDTYNEQFFGPGTRLTVL.

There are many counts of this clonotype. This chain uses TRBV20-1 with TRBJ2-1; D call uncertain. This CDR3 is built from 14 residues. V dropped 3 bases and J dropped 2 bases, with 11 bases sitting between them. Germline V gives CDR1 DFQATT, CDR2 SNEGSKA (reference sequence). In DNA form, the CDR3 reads TGCAGTGCTAGCCCCACTAACACCTACAATGAGCAGTTCTTC. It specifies CSASPTNTYNEQFF.